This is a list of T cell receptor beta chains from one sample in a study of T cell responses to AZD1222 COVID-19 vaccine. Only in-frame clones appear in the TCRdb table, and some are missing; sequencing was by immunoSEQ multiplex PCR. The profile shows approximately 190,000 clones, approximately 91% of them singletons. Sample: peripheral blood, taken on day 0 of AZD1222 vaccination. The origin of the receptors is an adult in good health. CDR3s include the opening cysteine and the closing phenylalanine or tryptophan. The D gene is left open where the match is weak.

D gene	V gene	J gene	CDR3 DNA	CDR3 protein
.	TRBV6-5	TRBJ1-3	TGTGCCAGCAGTAACCTCCGACGAAACACCATATATTTT	CASSNLRRNTIYF
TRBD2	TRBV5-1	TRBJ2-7	TGCGCCAGCAGCACGACTAGCGGGAGATCCTACGAGCAGTACTTC	CASSTTSGRSYEQYF
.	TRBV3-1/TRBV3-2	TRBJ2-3	TGTGCCAGCAGCCCCAACCGATATACGCAGTATTTT	CASSPNRYTQYF
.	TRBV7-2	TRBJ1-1	TGTGCCAGCAGCCGGCCCCTGACATCCCAGAACACTGAAGCTTTCTTT	CASSRPLTSQNTEAFF
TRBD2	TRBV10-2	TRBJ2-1	TGCGCCAGCAGTGGGACTAGTATCCATGAGCAGTTCTTC	CASSGTSIHEQFF
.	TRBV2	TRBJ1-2	TGTGCCAGCAGTGAGGATGGTACGGGGGCGCTTTCCTATGGCTACACCTTC	CASSEDGTGALSYGYTF
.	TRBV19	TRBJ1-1	TGTGCCAGTAGCAAATCTGACCCACCCGGCAGGGTTGCAGCTTTCTTT	CASSKSDPPGRVAAFF
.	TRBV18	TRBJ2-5	TGTGCCAGCTCACCAAGGGGCGGGGAGACCCAGTACTTC	CASSPRGGETQYF
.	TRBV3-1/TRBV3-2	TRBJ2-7	TGTGCCAGCAGCCAAGTATCTGGACTACCTTACGAGCAGTACTTC	CASSQVSGLPYEQYF
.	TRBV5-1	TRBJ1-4	TGCGCCAGCAGCAGGTCCGGCCCGGGACGGGATGAAAAACTGTTTTTT	CASSRSGPGRDEKLFF